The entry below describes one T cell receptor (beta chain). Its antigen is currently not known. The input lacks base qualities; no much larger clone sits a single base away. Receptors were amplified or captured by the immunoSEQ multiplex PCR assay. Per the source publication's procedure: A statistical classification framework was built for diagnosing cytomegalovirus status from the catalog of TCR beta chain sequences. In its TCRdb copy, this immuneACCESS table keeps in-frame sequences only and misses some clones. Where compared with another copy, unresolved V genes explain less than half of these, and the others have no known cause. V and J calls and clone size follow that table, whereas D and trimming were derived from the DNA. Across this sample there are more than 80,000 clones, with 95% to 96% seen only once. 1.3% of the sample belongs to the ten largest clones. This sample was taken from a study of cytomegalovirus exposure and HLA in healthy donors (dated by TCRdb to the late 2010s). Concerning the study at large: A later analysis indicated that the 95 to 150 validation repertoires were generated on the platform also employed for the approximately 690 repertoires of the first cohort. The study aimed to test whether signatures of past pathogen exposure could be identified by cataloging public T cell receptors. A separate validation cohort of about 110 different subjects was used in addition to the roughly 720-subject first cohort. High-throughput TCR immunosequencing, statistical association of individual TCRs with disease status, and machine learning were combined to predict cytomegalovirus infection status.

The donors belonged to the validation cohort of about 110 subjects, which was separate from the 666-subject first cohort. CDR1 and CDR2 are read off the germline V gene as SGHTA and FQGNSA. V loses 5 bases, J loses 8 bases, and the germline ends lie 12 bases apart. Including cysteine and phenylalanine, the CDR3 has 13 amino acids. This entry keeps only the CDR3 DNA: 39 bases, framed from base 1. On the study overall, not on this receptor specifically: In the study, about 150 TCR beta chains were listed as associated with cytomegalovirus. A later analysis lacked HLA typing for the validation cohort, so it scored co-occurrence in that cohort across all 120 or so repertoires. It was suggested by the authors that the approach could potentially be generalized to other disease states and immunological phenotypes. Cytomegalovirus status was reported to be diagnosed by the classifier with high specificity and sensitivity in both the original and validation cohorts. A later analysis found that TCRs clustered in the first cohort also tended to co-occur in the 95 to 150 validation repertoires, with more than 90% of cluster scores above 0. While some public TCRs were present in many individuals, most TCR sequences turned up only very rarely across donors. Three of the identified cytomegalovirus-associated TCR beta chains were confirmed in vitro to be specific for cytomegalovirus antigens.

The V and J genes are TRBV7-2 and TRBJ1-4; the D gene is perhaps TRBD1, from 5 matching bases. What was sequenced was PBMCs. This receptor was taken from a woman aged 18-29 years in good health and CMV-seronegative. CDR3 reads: CASSPGPGEKLFF. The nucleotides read TGTGCCAGCAGCCCAGGGCCTGGCGAAAAACTGTTTTTT.